This TCR beta chain derives from a study of cytomegalovirus exposure and HLA in healthy donors. Study-wide results and limits: Most TCR sequences were rare, but some public TCRs occurred in many donors. Using the classifier, cytomegalovirus status was reportedly diagnosed with high specificity and sensitivity. According to an earlier analysis, most TCR beta V segments yielded productive rearrangements about 87% or about 30% of the time.

As to this clone: No antigen is known for it.

Primers: 60 Vbeta forward and 13 Jbeta reverse. Only in-frame clones appear in the TCRdb table, and some are missing; sequencing was by immunoSEQ multiplex PCR. This sample has 200,000 to 250,000 clones, with 82% found just once. Germline-derived CDR1 and CDR2 are WNHNN and SYGVQD (reference sequence). The V and J ends lost 3 bases and 6 bases, in that order; junction bases with no gene match: 5. This CDR3 is 15 amino acids long. The TCR comes from a woman aged 40 to 49 in good health and CMV-seropositive. The V gene is TRBV10-1, the J gene TRBJ2-7; 13 positions agree with TRBD2. The sequenced material came from PBMCs. The CDR3 protein is CASSEGLAGAGEQYF. CDR3 nucleotides: TGCGCCAGCAGTGAAGGACTAGCGGGAGCGGGCGAGCAGTACTTC.